The clone carrying this T cell receptor beta chain was recorded many times. One entry per CDR3 protein, called by TCRdb with MiXCR from the PCR reads. The sample records 60,000 to 80,000 distinct CDR3 sequences, about a fifth being singletons. This sample stems from a study of molecular identifiers for immune sequencing clone quantification. V gave up 6 bases and J gave up 2 bases; unmatched junction bases: 7. CDR3 size: 14 residues. The germline V gene encodes CDR1 MNHEY and CDR2 SVGEGT. This chain uses TRBV6-2 or TRBV6-3 with TRBJ2-7; 7 bases line up with TRBD1. This TCR derives from a human donor in good health. Some libraries in this study had Jurkat cell RNA spiked in. The specimen sequenced was naive CD8+ T cells from blood, with Jurkat cell RNA spiked in. Noted subset: FACS-sorted CD8+CD4-CCR7+CD45RA+ naive T cells. The CDR3 loop reads CASSSLGTAYEQYF. In DNA, the CDR3 is TGTGCCAGCAGCTCCTTAGGGACAGCCTACGAGCAGTACTTC.